This T cell receptor beta chain is drawn from a study of cytomegalovirus exposure and HLA in healthy donors. General study results and limits: Later, an analysis found that TCR clusters from the first cohort tended to co-occur in the roughly 110 validation repertoires. Testing in vitro showed a few CMV-associated chains specific for CMV antigens.

Remarks on this clone: What it binds is unknown.

The study drew the donors from its 120-subject validation cohort, separate from the approximately 690-subject first cohort. Assay used: immunoSEQ multiplex PCR; TCRdb lists only in-frame clones, some missing. This table holds 55,000 to 70,000 clones, about 91% found once. Per germline, CDR1 MNHEY and CDR2 SMNVEV (reference sequence). The CDR3 covers 14 residues. V dropped 8 bases and J dropped 2 bases, with 13 bases sitting between them. The clonotype comes from a woman in her 30s in good health and CMV-seronegative. The sample consisted of PBMCs. The chain carries TRBV27 and TRBJ1-5, with D uncertain. CDR3 amino acids: CASWPGGGNQPQHF. The DNA for the CDR3 is TGTGCCAGCTGGCCAGGAGGCGGCAATCAGCCCCAGCATTTT.